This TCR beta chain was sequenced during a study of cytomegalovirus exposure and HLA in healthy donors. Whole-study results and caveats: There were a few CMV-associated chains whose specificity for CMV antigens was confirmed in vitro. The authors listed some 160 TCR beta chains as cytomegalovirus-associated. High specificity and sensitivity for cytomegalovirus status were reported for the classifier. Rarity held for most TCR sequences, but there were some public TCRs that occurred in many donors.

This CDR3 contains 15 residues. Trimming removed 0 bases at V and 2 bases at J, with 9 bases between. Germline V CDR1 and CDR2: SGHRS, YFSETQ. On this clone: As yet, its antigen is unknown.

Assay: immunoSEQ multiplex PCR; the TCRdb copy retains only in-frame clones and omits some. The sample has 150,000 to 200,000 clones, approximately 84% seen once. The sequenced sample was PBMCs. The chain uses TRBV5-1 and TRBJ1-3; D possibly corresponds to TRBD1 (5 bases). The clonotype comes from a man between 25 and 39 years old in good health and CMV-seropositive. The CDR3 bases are TGCGCCAGCAGCTTGGAATGGGGCCCTGGAAACACCATATATTTT. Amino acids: CASSLEWGPGNTIYF. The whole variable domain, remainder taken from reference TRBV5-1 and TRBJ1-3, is KAGVTQTPRYLIKTRGQQVTLSCSPISGHRSVSWYQQTPGQGLQFLFEYFSETQRNKGNFPGRFSGRQFSNSRSEMNVSTLELGDSALYLCASSLEWGPGNTIYFGEGSWLTVV.